The following is a T cell receptor (beta chain) sequence with its context. Its antigen has not been determined. No much larger clonotype is one base removed from it; base qualities were not supplied. The entry originates in a study of blood T cells in healthy people across ages (dated by TCRdb to the mid-2010s). For context, the study as a whole: In model experiments, roughly one uniquely barcoded TCR beta cDNA molecule per two T cells was captured by template switching. Two additional independent replicas of 1 million unique cDNA reads from the same blood draw were analyzed for two donors (one aged 18 to 30 and one aged 80 or older). Four age groups were formed from the donors: young (average approximately 17 years), middle-aged (approximately 40), aged (about 62) and long-lived (around 82). To avoid experimental bias, donors of different ages were spread randomly across the sequencing lanes. To track age-related changes in TCR beta repertoire diversity, the study relied on deep sequencing normalized with unique cDNA molecular identifiers. Study-wide findings and limitations: Estimates of total diversity based on one million sequenced T cells were regarded as lower bounds and as underestimates. The CMV infection status of donors was not known, potentially confounding age-related changes in expanded clonotypes. Compared with the aged group, the long-lived group had more naive CD4+ T cells, fewer expanded clones and increased TCR diversity, a pattern suggesting age selection. A strong correlation was found between observed TCR beta diversity and the percentage of naive T cells measured by flow cytometry. Bulk unsorted PBMC profiling prevented conclusive comparison of naive and antigen-experienced compartments. As age increased, observed TCR beta diversity per million T cells dropped in a roughly linear way, and a significant reduction was already evident by age around 41.

The 40 or so donors, aged about 6 to 95 years, were systemically healthy Caucasian individuals from Russia. Ten milliliters of peripheral blood were drawn from each donor into EDTA-treated Vacutainer tubes. Ficoll-Paque density-gradient centrifugation was used to isolate PBMCs, with at least 6 million per sample. Total RNA, at least 6 micrograms per sample, was extracted from PBMCs with Trizol reagent. Naive CD45RAhigh/CD27high T cell percentages were measured by flow cytometry on a PBMC aliquot from every donor. The method was 5' RACE. TCRdb shows the sequencer as Illumina HiSeq 2500. A second PCR of roughly 6 to 11 cycles was run with a J-beta primer mix and a sample-barcoded 5' primer. A unique molecular identifier was introduced onto each TCR beta cDNA molecule by a template-switch 5' adaptor carrying 12 random nucleotides. At least 2.5 million CDR3-containing paired-end reads were obtained from each sample. All of the RNA was converted into first-strand cDNA using the Mint cDNA synthesis kit, with a TRBC-specific oligonucleotide serving as the primer. All cDNA was treated with uracil-DNA glycosylase and then went through a first 18-cycle PCR with the universal primers M1SS and BC2_uni_R. Processing in the source paper ran as follows. Normalization of each sample was performed by random selection of 1 million high-quality reads, each carrying a distinct molecular identifier. Reads with shared molecular identifiers were discarded instead of being binned into consensus sequences. CDR3 identification, clonotype clustering and error correction used MiTCR with a Q25 quality threshold and the strictest error-elimination algorithm. A nonparametric unseen species model with Euler transformation was used to estimate lower-bound total TCR beta diversity. Using fastp trimming at Q25 and MiXCR clonotype assembly, TCRdb reanalyzed the public sequencing data and kept in-frame beta chains. Records with the same CDR3 protein are collapsed into one entry carrying the most frequent genes and DNA. The V and J calls and clone size are TCRdb's, not the authors'. The sample table shows over a million distinct CDR3 sequences, and more than 35% are seen once. 15% to 20% of the sample goes to the ten largest clones.

Sequenced input: blood. The sequence derives from a woman in her fifties or sixties in good health.

CDR3 reads: CSARPPGGGFTDTQYF. The DNA sequence reads TGCAGTGCTAGACCCCCGGGCGGTGGGTTTACAGATACGCAGTATTTT. The chain is encoded by TRBV20-1 joined to TRBJ2-3; no D segment can be confidently identified. From cysteine to phenylalanine, the CDR3 is 16 amino acids long. The retained sequence is limited to the CDR3, 48 bases, with the frame set at the first base. CDR1 and CDR2 (DFQATT, SNEGSKA) derive from the germline V gene (reference sequence). V is pared back by 2 bases and J by 3 bases, with 18 bases lying between the germline termini.